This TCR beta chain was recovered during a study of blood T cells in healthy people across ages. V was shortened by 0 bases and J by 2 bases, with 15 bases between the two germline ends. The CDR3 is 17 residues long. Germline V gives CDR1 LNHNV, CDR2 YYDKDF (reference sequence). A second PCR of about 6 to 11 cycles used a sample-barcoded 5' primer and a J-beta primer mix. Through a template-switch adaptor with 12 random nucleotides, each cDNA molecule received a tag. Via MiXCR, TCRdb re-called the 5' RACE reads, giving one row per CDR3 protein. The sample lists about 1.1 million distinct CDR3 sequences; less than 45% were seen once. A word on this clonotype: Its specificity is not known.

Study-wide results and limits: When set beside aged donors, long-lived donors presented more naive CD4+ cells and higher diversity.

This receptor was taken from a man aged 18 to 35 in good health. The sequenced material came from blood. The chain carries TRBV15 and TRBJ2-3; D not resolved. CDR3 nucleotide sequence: TGTGCCACCAGCAGAGATGAGGCGAGAAGTATCACAGATACGCAGTATTTT. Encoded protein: CATSRDEARSITDTQYF.